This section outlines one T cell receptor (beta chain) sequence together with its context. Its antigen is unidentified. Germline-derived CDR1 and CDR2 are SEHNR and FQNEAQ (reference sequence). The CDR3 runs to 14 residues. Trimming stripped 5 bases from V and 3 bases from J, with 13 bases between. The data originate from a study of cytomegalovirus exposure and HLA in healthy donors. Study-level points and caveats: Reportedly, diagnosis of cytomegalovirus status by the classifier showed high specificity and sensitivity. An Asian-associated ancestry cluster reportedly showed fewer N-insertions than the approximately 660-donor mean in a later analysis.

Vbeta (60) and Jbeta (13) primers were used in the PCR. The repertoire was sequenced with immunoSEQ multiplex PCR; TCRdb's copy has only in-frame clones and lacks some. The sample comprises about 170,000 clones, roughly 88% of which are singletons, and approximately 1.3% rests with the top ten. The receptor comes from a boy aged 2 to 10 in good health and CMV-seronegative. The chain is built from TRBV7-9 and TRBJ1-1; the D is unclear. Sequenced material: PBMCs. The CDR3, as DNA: TGTGCCAGCAGCCATGACAAACTCTACACTGAAGCTTTCTTT. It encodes CASSHDKLYTEAFF.